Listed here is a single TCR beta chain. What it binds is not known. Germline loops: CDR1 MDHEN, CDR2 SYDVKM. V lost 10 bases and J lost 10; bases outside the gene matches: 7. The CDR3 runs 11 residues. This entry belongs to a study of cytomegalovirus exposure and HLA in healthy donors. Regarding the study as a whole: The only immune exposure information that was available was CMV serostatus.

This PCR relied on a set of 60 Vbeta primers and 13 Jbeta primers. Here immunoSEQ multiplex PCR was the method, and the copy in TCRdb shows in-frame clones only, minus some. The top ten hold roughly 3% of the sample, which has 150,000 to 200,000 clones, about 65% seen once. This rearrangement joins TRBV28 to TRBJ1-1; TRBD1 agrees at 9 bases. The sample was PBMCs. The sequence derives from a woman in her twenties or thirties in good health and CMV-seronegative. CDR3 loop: CAINRGRGAFF. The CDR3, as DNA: TGTGCCATAAACAGGGGGCGGGGAGCTTTCTTT.